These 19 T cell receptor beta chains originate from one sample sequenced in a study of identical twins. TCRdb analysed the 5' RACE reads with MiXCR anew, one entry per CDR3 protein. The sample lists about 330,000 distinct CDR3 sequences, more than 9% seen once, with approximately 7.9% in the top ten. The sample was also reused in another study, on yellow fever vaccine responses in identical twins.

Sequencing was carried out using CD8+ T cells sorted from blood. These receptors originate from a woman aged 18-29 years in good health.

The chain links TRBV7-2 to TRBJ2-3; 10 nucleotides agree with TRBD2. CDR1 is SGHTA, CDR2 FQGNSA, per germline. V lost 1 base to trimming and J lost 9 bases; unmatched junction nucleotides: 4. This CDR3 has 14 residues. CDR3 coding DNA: TGTGCCAGCAGCTTAGTCACTAGCGGGATGACGCAGTATTTT. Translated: CASSLVTSGMTQYF.

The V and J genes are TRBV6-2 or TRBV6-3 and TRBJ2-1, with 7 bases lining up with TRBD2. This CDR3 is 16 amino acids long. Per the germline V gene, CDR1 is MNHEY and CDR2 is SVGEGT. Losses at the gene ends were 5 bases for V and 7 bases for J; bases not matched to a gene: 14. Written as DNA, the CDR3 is TGTGCCAGCAGTCCCCACGGGGAGGGCCCTTGGAATGAGCAGTTCTTC. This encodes CASSPHGEGPWNEQFF.

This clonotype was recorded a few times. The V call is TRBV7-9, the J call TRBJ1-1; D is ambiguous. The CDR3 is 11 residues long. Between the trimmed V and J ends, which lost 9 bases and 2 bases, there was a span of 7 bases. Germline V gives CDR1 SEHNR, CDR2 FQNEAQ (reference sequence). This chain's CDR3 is CASESNTEAFF. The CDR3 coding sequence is TGTGCCAGTGAATCTAACACTGAAGCTTTCTTT.

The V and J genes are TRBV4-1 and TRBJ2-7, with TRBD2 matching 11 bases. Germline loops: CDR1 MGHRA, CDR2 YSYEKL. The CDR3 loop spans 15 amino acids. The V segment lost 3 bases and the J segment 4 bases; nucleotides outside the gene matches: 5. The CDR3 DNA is TGCGCCAGCAGCCACTCCGGGACTAGCGGATACGAGCAGTACTTC. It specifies CASSHSGTSGYEQYF.

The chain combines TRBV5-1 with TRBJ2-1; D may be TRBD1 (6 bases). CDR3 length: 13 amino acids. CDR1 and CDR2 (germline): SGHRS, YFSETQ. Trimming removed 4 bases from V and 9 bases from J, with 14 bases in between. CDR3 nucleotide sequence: TGCGCCAGCAGCACCCCGGACAGACCTGAGCAGTTCTTC. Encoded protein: CASSTPDRPEQFF. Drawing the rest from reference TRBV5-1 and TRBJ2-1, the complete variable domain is KAGVTQTPRYLIKTRGQQVTLSCSPISGHRSVSWYQQTPGQGLQFLFEYFSETQRNKGNFPGRFSGRQFSNSRSEMNVSTLELGDSALYLCASSTPDRPEQFFGPGTRLTVL.

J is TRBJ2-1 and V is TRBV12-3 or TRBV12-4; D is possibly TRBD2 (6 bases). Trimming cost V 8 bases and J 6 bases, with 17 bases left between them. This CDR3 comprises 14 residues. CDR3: CASLGRGGTNEQFF. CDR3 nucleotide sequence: TGTGCCAGCCTTGGGCGGGGAGGAACCAATGAGCAGTTCTTC.

In nucleotides, the CDR3 is TGTGCCAGCAGTTTATCCCTCAGCTCCTACAATGAGCAGTTCTTC. This codes for CASSLSLSSYNEQFF. The rearrangement links TRBV28 to TRBJ2-1, with D unclear. Trimming shortened V by 1 base and J by 0 bases, and 7 bases separated the two germline ends. This CDR3 has 15 residues. The germline V gene has CDR1 MDHEN and CDR2 SYDVKM. Supplemented by reference TRBV28 and TRBJ2-1, the full variable domain reads DVKVTQSSRYLVKRTGEKVFLECVQDMDHENMFWYRQDPGLGLRLIYFSYDVKMKEKGDIPEGYSVSREKKERFSLILESASTNQTSMYLCASSLSLSSYNEQFFGPGTRLTVL.

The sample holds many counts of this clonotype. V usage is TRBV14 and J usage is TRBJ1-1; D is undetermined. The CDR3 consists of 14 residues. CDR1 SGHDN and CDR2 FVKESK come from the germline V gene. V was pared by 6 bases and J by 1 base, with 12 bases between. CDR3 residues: CASRSTGSNTEAFF. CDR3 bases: TGTGCCAGCAGATCTACCGGGTCGAACACTGAAGCTTTCTTT.

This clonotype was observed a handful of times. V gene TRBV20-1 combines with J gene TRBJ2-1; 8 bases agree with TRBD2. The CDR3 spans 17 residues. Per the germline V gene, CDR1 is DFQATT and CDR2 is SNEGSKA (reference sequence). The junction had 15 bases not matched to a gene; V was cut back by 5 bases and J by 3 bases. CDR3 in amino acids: CSAPGTRPFRSYNEQFF. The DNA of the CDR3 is TGCAGTGCTCCCGGGACTAGGCCCTTCCGAAGCTACAATGAGCAGTTCTTC.

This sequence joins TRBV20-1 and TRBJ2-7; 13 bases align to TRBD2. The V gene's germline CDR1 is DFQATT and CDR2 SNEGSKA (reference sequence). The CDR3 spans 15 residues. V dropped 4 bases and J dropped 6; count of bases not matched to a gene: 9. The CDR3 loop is CSAKGLAGETGEQYF. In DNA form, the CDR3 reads TGCAGTGCTAAAGGACTAGCGGGAGAAACGGGCGAGCAGTACTTC.

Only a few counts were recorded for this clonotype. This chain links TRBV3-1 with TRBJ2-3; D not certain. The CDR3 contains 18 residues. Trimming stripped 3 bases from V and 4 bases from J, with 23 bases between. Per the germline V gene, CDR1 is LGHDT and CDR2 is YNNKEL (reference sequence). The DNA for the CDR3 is TGTGCCAGCAGCCATTACAGACCCCGACAACATCCTCCAGATACGCAGTATTTT. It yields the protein CASSHYRPRQHPPDTQYF.

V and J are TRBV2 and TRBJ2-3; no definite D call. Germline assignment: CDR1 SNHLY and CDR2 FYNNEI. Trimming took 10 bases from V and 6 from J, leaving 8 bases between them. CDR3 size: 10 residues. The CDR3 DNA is TGTGCCATGTCGTCCGATACGCAGTATTTT. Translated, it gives CAMSSDTQYF.

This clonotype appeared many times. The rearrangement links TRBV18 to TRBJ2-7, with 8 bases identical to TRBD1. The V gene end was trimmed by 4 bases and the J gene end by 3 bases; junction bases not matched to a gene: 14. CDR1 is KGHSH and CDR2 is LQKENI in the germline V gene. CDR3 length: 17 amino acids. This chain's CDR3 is CASSRPPGQASYYEQYV. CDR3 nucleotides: TGTGCCAGCTCACGCCCTCCGGGACAGGCCAGTTACTACGAGCAGTACGTC.

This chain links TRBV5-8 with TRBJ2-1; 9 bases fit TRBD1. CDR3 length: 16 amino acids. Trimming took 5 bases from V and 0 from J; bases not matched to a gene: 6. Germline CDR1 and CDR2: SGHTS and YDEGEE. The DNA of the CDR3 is TGTGCCAGCAGAACCGGACAGGGGTCCTCCTACAATGAGCAGTTCTTC. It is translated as CASRTGQGSSYNEQFF.

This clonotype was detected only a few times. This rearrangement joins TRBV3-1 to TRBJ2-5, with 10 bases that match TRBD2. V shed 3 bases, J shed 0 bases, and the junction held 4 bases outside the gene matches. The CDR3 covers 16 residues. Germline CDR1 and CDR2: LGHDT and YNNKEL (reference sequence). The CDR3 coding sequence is TGTGCCAGCAGCCACGAGCGGGGGGGTTACCAAGAGACCCAGTACTTC. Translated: CASSHERGGYQETQYF.

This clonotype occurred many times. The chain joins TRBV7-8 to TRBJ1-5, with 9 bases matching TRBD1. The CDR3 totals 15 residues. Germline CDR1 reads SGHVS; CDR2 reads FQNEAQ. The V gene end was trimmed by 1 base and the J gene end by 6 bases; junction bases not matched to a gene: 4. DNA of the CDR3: TGTGCCAGCAGCTTAGGGACAGGGGTGGGTCAGCCCCAGCATTTT. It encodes CASSLGTGVGQPQHF.

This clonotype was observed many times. CDR3: CASSSGTERYNEQFF. The CDR3, as DNA: TGTGCCAGCAGTTCCGGGACAGAGCGGTACAATGAGCAGTTCTTC. The rearrangement joins TRBV12-3 or TRBV12-4 to TRBJ2-1, with 7 bases that match TRBD1. The length of the CDR3 is 15 residues. J lost 4 bases, V lost 4 bases, and 7 bases had no gene match.

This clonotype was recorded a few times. The chain's CDR3 is CASSLAMGLGGGETQYF. In DNA form, the CDR3 reads TGTGCCAGCAGTTTAGCAATGGGACTAGGGGGAGGAGAGACCCAGTACTTC. V usage is TRBV12-3 or TRBV12-4 and J usage is TRBJ2-5, with 8 bases identical to TRBD2. With V trimmed by 0 bases and J by 4 bases, 10 bases remained unmatched. This CDR3 region has 17 residues.

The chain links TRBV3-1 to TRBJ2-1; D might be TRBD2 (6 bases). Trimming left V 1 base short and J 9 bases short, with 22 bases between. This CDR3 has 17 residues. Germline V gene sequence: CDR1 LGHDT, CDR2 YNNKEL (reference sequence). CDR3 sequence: CASSQGRPGLGLFEQFF. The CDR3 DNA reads TGTGCCAGCAGCCAAGGGAGACCGGGACTGGGGCTATTTGAGCAGTTCTTC.